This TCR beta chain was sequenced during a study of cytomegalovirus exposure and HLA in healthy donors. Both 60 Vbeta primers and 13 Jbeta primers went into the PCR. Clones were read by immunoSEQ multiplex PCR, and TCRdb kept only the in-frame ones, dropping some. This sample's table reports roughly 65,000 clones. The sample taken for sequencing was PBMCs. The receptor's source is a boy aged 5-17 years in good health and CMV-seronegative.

Here the CDR3 DNA reads TGCGCCAGCAGCCTGACAATGCTCATGAACACTGAAGCTTTCTTT. Encoded protein: CASSLTMLMNTEAFF. The chain combines TRBV5-1 with TRBJ1-1; D remains ambiguous. V lost 4 bases, J lost 0 bases, and 13 bases lay in between. CDR1 and CDR2 from the germline V gene are SGHRS and YFSETQ. CDR3 size: 15 residues.